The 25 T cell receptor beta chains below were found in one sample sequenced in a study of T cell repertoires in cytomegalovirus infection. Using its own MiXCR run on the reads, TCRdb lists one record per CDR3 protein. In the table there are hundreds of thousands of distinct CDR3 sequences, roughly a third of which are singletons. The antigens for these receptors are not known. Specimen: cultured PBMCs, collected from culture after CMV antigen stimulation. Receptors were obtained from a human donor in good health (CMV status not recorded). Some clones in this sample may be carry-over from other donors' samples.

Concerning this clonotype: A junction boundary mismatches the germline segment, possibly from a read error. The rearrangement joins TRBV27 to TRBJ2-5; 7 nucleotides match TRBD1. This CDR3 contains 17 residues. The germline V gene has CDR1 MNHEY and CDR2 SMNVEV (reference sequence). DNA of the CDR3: TGTGCCATCAGTTTATACCCAGGACAGGACCAAGGGGAGACCCAGTACTTC. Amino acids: CAISLYPGQDQGETQYF.

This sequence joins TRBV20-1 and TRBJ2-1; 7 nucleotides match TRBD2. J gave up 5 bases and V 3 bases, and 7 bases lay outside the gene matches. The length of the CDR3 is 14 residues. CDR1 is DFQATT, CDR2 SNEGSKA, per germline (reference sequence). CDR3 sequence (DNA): TGCAGTGCTAGTAGATGGGAGGGGCACAATGAGCAGTTCTTC. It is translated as CSASRWEGHNEQFF.

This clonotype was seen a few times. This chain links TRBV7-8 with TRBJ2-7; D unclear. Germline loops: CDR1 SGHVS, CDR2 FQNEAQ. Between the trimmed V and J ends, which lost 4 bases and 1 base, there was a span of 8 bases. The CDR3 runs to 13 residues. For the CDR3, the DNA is TGTGCCAGCAGCTCCCACAGTTCCTACGAGCAGTACTTC. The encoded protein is CASSSHSSYEQYF. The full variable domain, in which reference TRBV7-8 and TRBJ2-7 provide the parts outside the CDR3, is GAGVSQSPRYKVAKRGQDVALRCDPISGHVSLFWYQQALGQGPEFLTYFQNEAQLDKSGLPSDRFFAERPEGSVSTLKIQRTQQEDSAVYLCASSSHSSYEQYFGPGTRLTVT.

CDR3 DNA: TGTGCCAGCAGCTTAGGGGGGGAGACAGAGCAGTTCTTC. This translates into CASSLGGETEQFF. The chain employs TRBV7-6 and TRBJ2-1, with D maybe TRBD2 (6 bases). Germline V gene lookup returns CDR1 SGHVS and CDR2 FNYEAQ. V lost 1 base and J 10 bases, leaving 11 bases between the germline ends. The CDR3 spans 13 residues.

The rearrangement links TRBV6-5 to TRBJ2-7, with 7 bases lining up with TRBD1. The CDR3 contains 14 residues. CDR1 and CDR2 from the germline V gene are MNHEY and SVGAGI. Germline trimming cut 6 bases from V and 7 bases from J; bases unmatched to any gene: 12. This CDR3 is CASRQTGTPREQYF. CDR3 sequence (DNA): TGTGCCAGCAGACAGACAGGGACCCCTAGAGAGCAGTACTTC.

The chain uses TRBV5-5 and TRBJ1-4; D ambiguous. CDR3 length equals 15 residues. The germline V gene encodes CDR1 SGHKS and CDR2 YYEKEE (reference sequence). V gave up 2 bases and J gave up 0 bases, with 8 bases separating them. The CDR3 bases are TGTGCCAGCAGCTTATTCCCGGCAACTAATGAAAAACTGTTTTTT. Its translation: CASSLFPATNEKLFF.

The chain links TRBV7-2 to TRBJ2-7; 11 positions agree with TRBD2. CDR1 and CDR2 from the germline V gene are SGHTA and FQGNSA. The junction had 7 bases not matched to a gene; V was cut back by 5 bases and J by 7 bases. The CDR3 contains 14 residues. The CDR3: CASSRETSGTEQYV. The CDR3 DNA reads TGTGCCAGCAGCCGCGAGACTAGCGGGACAGAGCAGTACGTC.

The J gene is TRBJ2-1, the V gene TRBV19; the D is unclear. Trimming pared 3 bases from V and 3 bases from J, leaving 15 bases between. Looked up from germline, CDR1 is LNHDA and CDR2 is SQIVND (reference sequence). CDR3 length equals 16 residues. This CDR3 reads CASSMTVIANYNEQFF. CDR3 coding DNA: TGTGCCAGTAGTATGACGGTAATTGCTAACTACAATGAGCAGTTCTTC.

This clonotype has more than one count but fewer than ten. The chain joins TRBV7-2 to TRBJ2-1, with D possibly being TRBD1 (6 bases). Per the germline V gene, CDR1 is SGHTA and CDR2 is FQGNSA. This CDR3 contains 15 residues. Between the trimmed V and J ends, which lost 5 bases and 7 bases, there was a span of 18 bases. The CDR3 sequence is CASSPDGQGLNEQFF. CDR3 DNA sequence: TGTGCCAGCAGCCCTGATGGGCAGGGGTTAAATGAGCAGTTCTTC.

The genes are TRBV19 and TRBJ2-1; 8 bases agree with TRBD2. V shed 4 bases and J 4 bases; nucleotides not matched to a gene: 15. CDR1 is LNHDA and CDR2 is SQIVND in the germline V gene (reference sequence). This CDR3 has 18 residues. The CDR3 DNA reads TGTGCCAGTAGTAAGGCAATCGGGGGGGGAGTCAGGTACAATGAGCAGTTCTTC. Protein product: CASSKAIGGGVRYNEQFF.

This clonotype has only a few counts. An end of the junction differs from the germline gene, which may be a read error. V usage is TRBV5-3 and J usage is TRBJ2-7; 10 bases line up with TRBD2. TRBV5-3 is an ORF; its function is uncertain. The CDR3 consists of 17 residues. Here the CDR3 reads CASSLDPQREGSYEQYF. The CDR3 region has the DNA TGTGCCAGCAGCTTGGATCCCCAGCGGGAGGGCTCCTACGAGCAGTACTTC.

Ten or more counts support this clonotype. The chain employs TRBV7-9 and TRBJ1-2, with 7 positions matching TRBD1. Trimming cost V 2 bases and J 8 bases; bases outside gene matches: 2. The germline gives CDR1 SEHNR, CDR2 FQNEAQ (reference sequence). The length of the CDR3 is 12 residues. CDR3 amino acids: CASSLLGGGYTF. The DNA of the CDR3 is TGTGCCAGCAGCTTACTAGGGGGCGGCTACACCTTC.

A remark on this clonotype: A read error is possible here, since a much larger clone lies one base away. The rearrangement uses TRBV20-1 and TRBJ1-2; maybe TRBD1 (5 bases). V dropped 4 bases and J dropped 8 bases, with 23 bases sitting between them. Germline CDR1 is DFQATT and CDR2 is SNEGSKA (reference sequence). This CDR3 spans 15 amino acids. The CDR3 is CSATVTGRVTGGYTF. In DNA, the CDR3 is TGCAGTGCTACCGTCACCGGGAGGGTAACAGGAGGCTACACCTTC.

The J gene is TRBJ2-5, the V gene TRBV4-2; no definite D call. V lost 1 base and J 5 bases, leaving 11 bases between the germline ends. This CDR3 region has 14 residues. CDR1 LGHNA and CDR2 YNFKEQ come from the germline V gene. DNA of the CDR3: TGTGCCAGCAGCCAAGTTGATCGGGTGGAGACCCAGTACTTC. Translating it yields CASSQVDRVETQYF.

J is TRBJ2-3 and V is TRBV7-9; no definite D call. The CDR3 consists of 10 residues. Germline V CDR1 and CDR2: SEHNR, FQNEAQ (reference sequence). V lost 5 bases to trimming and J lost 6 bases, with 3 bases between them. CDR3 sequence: CASSVDTQYF. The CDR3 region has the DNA TGTGCCAGCAGCGTGGATACGCAGTATTTT.

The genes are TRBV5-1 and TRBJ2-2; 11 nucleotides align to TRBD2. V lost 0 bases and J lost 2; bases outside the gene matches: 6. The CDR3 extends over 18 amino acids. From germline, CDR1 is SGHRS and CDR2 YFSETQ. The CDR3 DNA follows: TGCGCCAGCAGCTTGGAACTAGCGGGAGTGATTAACACCGGGGAGCTGTTTTTT. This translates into CASSLELAGVINTGELFF.

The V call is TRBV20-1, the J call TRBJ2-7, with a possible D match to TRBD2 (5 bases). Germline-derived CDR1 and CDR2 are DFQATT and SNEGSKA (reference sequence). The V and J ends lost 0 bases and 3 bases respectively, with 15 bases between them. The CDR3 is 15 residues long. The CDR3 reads CSARDVSSQFYEQYF. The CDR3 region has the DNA TGCAGTGCTAGAGATGTTTCTAGCCAATTCTACGAGCAGTACTTC.

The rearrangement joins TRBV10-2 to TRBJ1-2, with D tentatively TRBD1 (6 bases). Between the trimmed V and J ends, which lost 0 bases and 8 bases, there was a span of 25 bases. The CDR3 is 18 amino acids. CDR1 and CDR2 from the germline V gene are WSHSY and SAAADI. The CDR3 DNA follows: TGCGCCAGCAGTGAGTCAGAGAACAGGGCGGCGAGTGGGGAAGGCTACACCTTC. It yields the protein CASSESENRAASGEGYTF.

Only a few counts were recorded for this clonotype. The DNA for the CDR3 is TGTGCCAGCAGCCCAGCCATACACCTTGGGAATGAGCAGTTCTTC. This gives the protein CASSPAIHLGNEQFF. The chain carries TRBV7-3 and TRBJ2-1; D is unresolved. Trimming stripped 5 bases from V and 7 bases from J, with 18 bases between. The CDR3 covers 15 residues. The germline V gene has CDR1 SGHTA and CDR2 FQGTGA.

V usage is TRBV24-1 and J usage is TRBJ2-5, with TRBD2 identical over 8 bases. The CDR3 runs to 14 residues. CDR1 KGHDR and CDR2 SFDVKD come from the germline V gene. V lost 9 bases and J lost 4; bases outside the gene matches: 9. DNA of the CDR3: TGTGCCACCTCCGGGACGGGAGGGTCAGAGACCCAGTACTTC. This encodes CATSGTGGSETQYF.

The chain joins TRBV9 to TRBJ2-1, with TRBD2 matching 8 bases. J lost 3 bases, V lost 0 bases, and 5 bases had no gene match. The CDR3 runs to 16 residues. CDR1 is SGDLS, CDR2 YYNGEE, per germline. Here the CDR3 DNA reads TGTGCCAGCAGCGTAGAAATTAGCGGGATCTACAATGAGCAGTTCTTC. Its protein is CASSVEISGIYNEQFF.

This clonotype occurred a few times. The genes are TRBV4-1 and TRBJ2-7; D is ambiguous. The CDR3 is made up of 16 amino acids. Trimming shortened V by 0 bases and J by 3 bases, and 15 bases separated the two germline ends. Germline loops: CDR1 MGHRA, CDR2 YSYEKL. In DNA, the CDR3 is TGCGCCAGCAGCCAAGAGGAGCGAAGGACCCTCTACGAGCAGTACTTC. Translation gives CASSQEERRTLYEQYF.

CDR3 amino acids: CSARDPSGRGRRDEQFF. In nucleotides, the CDR3 is TGCAGTGCTAGAGATCCGAGCGGGAGGGGCCGTCGCGATGAGCAGTTCTTC. The chain is built from TRBV20-1 and TRBJ2-1; 10 nucleotides align to TRBD2. This CDR3 has 17 amino acids. Unmatched junction bases numbered 13, after V lost 0 bases and J lost 8 bases. The germline V gene has CDR1 DFQATT and CDR2 SNEGSKA (reference sequence).

The CDR3 sequence: CASSPASYEQYF. DNA for the CDR3: TGTGCCAGCAGCCCCGCCTCCTACGAGCAGTACTTC. The rearrangement uses TRBV12-3 or TRBV12-4 and TRBJ2-7, with D uncertain. CDR3 length: 12 residues. Trimming took off 6 bases at V and 0 bases at J, with 6 bases between the two ends.

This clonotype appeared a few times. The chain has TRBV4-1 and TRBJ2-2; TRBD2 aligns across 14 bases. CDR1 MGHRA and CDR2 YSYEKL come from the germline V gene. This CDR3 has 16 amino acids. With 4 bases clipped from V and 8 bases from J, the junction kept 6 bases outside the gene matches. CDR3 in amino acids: CASSPTSGRVGGELFF. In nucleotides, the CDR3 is TGCGCCAGCAGCCCGACTAGCGGGAGGGTGGGTGGGGAGCTGTTTTTT.